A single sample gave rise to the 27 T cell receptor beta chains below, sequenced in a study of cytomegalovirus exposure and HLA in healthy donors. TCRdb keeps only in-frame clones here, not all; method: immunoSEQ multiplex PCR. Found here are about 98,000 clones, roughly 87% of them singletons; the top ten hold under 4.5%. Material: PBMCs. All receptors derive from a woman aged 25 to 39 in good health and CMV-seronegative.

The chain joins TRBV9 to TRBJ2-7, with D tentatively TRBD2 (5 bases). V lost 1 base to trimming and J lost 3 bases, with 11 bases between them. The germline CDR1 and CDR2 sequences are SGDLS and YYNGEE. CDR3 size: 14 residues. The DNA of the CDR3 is TGTGCCAGCAGCGTAAGTGGGAGCAACTACGAGCAGTACTTC. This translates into CASSVSGSNYEQYF.

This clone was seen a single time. In DNA, the CDR3 is TGTGCCAGCAGCTTTGACAGTAACTATGGCTACACCTTC. This gives the protein CASSFDSNYGYTF. The chain carries TRBV7-2 and TRBJ1-2; tentatively, D is TRBD1 (5 bases). This CDR3 contains 13 residues. Deletions cut 3 bases from V and 1 base from J, with 6 bases between. CDR1 SGHTA and CDR2 FQGNSA come from the germline V gene.

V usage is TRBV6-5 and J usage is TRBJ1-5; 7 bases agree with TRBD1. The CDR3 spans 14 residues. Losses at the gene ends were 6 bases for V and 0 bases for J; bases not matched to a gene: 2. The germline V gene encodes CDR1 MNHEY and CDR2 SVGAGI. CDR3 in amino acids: CASRTGNSNQPQHF. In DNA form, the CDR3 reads TGTGCCAGCAGGACAGGGAATAGCAATCAGCCCCAGCATTTT.

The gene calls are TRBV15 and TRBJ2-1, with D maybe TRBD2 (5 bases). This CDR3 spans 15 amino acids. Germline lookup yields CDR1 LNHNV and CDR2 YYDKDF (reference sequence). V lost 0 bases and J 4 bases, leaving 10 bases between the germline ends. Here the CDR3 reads CATSRDLEEYNEQFF. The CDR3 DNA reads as TGTGCCACCAGCAGAGATCTGGAGGAATACAATGAGCAGTTCTTC.

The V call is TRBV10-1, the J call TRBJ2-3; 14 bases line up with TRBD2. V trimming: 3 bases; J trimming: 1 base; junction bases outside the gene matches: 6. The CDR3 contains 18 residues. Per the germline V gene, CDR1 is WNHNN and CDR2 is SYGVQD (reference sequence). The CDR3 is CASSDRLAGGQGTDTQYF. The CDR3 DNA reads TGCGCCAGCAGTGACCGACTAGCGGGGGGGCAGGGCACAGATACGCAGTATTTT.

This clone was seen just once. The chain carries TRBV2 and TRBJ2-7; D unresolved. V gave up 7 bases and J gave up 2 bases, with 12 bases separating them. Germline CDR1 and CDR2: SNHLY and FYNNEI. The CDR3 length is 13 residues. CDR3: CASTRTGPYEQYF. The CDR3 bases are TGTGCCAGCACGAGAACTGGGCCCTACGAGCAGTACTTC.

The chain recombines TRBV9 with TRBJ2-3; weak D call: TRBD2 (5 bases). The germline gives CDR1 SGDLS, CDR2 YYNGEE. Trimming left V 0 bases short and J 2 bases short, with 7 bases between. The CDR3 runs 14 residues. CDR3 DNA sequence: TGTGCCAGCAGCGTAGAGGGAGCCACAGATACGCAGTATTTT. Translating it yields CASSVEGATDTQYF.

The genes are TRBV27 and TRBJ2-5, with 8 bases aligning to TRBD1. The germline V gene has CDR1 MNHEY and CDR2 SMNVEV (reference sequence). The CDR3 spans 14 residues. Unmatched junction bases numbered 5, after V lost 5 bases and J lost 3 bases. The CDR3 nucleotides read TGTGCCAGCAGTCTCGACAGGGGAAAAGAGACCCAGTACTTC. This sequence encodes CASSLDRGKETQYF.

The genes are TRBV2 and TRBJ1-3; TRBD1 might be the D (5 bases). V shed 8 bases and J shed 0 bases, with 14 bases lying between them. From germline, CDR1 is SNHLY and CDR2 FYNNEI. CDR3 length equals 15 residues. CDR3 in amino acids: CASSARGYSGNTIYF. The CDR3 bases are TGTGCCAGCTCGGCTAGGGGTTACTCTGGAAACACCATATATTTT.

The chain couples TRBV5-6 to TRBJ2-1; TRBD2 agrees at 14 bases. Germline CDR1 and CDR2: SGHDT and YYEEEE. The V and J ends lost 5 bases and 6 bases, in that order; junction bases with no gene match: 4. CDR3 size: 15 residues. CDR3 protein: CASRPGLAGGNEQFF. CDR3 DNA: TGTGCCAGCAGACCTGGACTAGCGGGAGGCAATGAGCAGTTCTTC.

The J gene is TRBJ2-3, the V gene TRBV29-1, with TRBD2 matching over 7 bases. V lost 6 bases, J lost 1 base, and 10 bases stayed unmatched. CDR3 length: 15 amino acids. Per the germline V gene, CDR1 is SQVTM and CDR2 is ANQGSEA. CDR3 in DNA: TGCAGCGTGACCCCGACTAGCTCGGGCACAGATACGCAGTATTTT. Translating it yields CSVTPTSSGTDTQYF.

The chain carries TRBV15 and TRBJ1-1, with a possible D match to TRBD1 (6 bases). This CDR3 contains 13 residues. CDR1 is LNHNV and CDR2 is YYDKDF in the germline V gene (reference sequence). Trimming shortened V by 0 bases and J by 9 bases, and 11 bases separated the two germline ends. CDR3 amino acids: CATSRDGQGKAFF. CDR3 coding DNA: TGTGCCACCAGCAGAGATGGCCAGGGGAAAGCTTTCTTT.

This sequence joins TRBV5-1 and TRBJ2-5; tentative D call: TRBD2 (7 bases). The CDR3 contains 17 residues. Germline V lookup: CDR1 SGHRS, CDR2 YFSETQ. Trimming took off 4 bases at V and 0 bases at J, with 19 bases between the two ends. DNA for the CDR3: TGCGCCAGCAGCGGTGGGGTCAGGGGAGGGGACCAAGAGACCCAGTACTTC. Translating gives CASSGGVRGGDQETQYF.

The CDR3 DNA is TGCGCCAGCAGCCCTTCTATGAACACTGAAGCTTTCTTT. Protein: CASSPSMNTEAFF. This sequence joins TRBV5-1 and TRBJ1-1; unclear D gene. The CDR3 extends over 13 amino acids. Looked up from germline, CDR1 is SGHRS and CDR2 is YFSETQ. Trimming removed 4 bases from V and 0 bases from J, with 7 bases in between.

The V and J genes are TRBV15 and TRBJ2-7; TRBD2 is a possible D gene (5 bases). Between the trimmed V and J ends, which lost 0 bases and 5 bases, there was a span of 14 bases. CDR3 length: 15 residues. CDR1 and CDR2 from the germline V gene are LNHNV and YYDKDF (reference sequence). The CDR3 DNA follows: TGTGCCACCAGCAGAGATCGTTCGGGGTCCAACGAGCAGTACTTC. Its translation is CATSRDRSGSNEQYF.

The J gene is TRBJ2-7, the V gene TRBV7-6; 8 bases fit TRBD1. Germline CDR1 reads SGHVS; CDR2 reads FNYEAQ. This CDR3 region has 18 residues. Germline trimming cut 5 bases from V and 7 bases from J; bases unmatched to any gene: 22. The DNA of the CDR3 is TGTGCCAGCAGCCGAGGGGTTGCAGGGGGCACCAGGGGGAGGGAGCAGTACTTC. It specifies CASSRGVAGGTRGREQYF.

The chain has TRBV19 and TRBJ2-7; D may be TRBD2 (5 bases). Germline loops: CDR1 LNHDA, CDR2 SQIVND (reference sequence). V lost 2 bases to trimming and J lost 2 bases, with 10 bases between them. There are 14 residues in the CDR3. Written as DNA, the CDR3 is TGTGCCAGTAGTATAAGGACTGGAGCCTACGAGCAGTACTTC. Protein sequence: CASSIRTGAYEQYF. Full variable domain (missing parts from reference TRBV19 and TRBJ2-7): DGGITQSPKYLFRKEGQNVTLSCEQNLNHDAMYWYRQDPGQGLRLIYYSQIVNDFQKGDIAEGYSVSREKKESFPLTVTSAQKNPTAFYLCASSIRTGAYEQYFGPGTRLTVT.

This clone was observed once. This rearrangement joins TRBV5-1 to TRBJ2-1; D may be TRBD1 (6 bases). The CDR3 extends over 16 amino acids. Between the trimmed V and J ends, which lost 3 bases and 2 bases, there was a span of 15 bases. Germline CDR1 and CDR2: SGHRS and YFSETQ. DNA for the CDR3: TGCGCCAGCAGCTCGGTACCAGGGGCCACCTACAATGAGCAGTTCTTC. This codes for CASSSVPGATYNEQFF.

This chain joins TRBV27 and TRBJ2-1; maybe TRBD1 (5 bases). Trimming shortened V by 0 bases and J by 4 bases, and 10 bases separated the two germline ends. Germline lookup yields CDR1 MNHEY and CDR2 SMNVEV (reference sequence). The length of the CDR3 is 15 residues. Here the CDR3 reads CASSLSGVRYNEQFF. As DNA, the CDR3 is TGTGCCAGCAGTTTATCAGGGGTTAGATACAATGAGCAGTTCTTC.

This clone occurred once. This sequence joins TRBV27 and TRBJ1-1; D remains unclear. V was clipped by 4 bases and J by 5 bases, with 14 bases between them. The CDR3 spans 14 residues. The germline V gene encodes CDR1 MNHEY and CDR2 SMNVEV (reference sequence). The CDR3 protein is CASSSPHAITEAFF. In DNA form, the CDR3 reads TGTGCCAGCAGTTCTCCACACGCCATTACTGAAGCTTTCTTT.

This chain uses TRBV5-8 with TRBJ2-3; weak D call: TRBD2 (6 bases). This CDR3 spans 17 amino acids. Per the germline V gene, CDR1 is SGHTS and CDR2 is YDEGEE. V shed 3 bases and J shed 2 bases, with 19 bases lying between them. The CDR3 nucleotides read TGTGCCAGCAGCTCCCGTGCGGGGCCCGGCACCACAGATACGCAGTATTTT. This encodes CASSSRAGPGTTDTQYF.

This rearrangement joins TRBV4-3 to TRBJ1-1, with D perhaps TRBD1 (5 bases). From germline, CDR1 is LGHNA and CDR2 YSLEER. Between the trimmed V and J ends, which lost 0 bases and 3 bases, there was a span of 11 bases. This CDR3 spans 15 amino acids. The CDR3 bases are TGCGCCAGCAGCCAAGACGCCGGGGGGTACACTGAAGCTTTCTTT. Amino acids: CASSQDAGGYTEAFF.

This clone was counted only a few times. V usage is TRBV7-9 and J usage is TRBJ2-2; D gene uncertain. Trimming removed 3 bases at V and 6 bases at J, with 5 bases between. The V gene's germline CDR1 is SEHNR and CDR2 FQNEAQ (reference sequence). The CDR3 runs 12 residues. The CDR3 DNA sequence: TGTGCCAGCAGCTTTTCCGCCGGGGAGCTGTTTTTT. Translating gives CASSFSAGELFF.

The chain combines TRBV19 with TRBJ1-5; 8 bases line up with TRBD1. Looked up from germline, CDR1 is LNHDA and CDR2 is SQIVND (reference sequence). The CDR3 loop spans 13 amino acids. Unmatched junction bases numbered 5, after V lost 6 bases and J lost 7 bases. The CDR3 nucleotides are TGTGCCAGTAGGCAGGGGGCCGGACAGCCCCAGCATTTT. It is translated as CASRQGAGQPQHF.

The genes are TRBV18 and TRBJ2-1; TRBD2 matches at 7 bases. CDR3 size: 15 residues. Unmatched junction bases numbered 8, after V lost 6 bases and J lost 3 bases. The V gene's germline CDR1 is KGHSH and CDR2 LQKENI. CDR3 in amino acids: CASSPSAGNYNEQFF. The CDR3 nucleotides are TGTGCCAGCTCCCCTTCAGCGGGAAACTACAATGAGCAGTTCTTC.

The DNA of the CDR3 is TGTGCCAGCAGCTTAATCGCTAGCGGCACAGATACGCAGTATTTT. Translated: CASSLIASGTDTQYF. The chain links TRBV7-9 to TRBJ2-3; TRBD2 is a possible D gene (6 bases). Germline lookup yields CDR1 SEHNR and CDR2 FQNEAQ (reference sequence). The V end was cut by 2 bases, the J end by 1 base, with 10 bases between. This CDR3 is built from 15 residues.

CDR3 protein: CASSPPVLGNTIYF. The DNA for the CDR3 is TGTGCCAGCAGCCCCCCCGTTCTGGGAAACACCATATATTTT. The chain combines TRBV28 with TRBJ1-3; D is unresolved. The V end lost 6 bases, the J end lost 4 bases, and 13 bases lay between the germline ends. This CDR3 has 14 residues. Germline assignment: CDR1 MDHEN and CDR2 SYDVKM. Together with reference TRBV28 and TRBJ1-3, the CDR3 gives the full variable domain: DVKVTQSSRYLVKRTGEKVFLECVQDMDHENMFWYRQDPGLGLRLIYFSYDVKMKEKGDIPEGYSVSREKKERFSLILESASTNQTSMYLCASSPPVLGNTIYFGEGSWLTVV.